This T cell receptor beta chain was captured in a study of blood T cell repertoires in COVID-19. TCRdb's copy holds only in-frame clones and misses some; the assay was immunoSEQ multiplex PCR. The sample yields nearly 300,000 clones, around 89% seen once. The CDR3 contains 14 residues. Per germline, CDR1 SGHVS and CDR2 FQNEAQ. With V trimmed by 5 bases and J by 4 bases, 5 bases remained unmatched. The TCR originated in a woman aged 25 to 45 who had recovered from COVID-19. Sequenced sample: peripheral blood. The V gene is TRBV7-8, the J gene TRBJ1-1, with TRBD1 matching over 9 bases. The CDR3 DNA sequence: TGTGCCAGCAGCCGAAAGACAGGGGGCACTGAAGCTTTCTTT. Its protein is CASSRKTGGTEAFF.